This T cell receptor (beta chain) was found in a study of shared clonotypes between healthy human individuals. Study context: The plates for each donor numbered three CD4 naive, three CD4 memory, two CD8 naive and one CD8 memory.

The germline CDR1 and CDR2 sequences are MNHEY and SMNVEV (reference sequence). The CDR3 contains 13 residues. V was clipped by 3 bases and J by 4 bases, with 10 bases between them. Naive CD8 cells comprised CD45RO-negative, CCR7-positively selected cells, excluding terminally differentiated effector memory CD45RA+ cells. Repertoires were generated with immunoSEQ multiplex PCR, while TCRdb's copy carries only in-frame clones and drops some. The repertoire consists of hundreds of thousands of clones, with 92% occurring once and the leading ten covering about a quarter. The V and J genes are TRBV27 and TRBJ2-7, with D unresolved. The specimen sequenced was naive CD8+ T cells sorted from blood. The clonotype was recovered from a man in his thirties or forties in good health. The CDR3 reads CASSLGSLYEQYF. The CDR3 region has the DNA TGTGCCAGCAGTTTGGGGTCTTTATACGAGCAGTACTTC.